The clone carrying this TCR beta chain has more than one count but fewer than ten. This sample stems from a study of blood T cell repertoires in COVID-19. Study-wide background: Some COVID-19 samples were acute and others convalescent; all came from the United States, Italy and Spain.

Those who participated ranged in age from roughly 18 to 90 years and resided in 20 to 30 US areas. How the authors handled the data: By means of reference gene primer amplification, nucleated cell counts were estimated. Data came from immunoSEQ multiplex PCR; TCRdb stores just in-frame clones and leaves some out. Clone size and V and J calls were adopted from that table, with D and trimming inferred from the DNA. The repertoire consists of 200,000 to 250,000 clones, with about 90% occurring once and the leading ten covering around 2%. Between the trimmed V and J ends, which lost 2 bases and 1 base, there was a span of 18 bases. Germline values: CDR1 SGHVS, CDR2 FQNEAQ. This CDR3 is 19 amino acids long.

The sample comprised PBMCs or T cells enriched from blood (not recorded which). The genes are TRBV7-8 and TRBJ1-6, with D possibly matching TRBD1 (6 bases). The receptor was isolated from a woman between 18 and 29 years old who had recovered from COVID-19. In DNA form, the CDR3 reads TGTGCCAGCAGCTTAATGGGGGCCCTCCTGGGGTCCTATAATTCACCCCTCCACTTT. Translated: CASSLMGALLGSYNSPLHF.